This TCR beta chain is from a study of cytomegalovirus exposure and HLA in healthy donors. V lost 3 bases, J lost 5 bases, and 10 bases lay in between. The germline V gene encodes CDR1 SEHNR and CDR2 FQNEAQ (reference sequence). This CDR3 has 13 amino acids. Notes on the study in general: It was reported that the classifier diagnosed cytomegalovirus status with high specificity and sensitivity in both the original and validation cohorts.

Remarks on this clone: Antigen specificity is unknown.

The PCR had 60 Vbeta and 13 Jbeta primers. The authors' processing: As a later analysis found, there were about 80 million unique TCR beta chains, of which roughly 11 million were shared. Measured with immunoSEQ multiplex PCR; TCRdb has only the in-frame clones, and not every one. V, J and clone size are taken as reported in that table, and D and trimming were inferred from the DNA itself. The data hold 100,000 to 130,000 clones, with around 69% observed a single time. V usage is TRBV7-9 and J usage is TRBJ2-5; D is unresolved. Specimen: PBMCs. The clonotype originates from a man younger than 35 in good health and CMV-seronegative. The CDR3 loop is CASSFPQSETQYF. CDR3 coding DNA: TGTGCCAGCAGCTTTCCACAGTCGGAGACCCAGTACTTC.